This TCR beta chain stems from a study of T cell responses to AZD1222 COVID-19 vaccine. As for the study in general: Second-dose recipients at about 4 or about 12 weeks were treated as one pooled group.

Notes on this clone: Its cognate antigen is unknown.

Study-wide results and caveats: Regions 160-218 and 743-854 dominated among vaccine-associated CD4 TCRs spanning spike. The study found Spike-specific TCR breadth and depth rose after two AZD1222 doses.

Produced via immunoSEQ multiplex PCR; TCRdb's table is partial and in-frame only. The sample yields fewer than 150,000 clones, roughly 82% seen once. The material sequenced was peripheral blood, taken on day 0 of AZD1222 vaccination. This receptor was identified in an adult in good health.

CDR3 amino acids: CASSVGSPNEKLFF. CDR3 bases: TGTGCCAGCAGCGTAGGGTCCCCTAATGAAAAACTGTTTTTT. This chain links TRBV9 with TRBJ1-4, with D unclear. Trimming cost V 0 bases and J 3 bases, with 6 bases left between them. The germline gives CDR1 SGDLS, CDR2 YYNGEE. The CDR3 loop spans 14 amino acids. Filled out from reference TRBV9 and TRBJ1-4, the complete variable domain reads DSGVTQTPKHLITATGQRVTLRCSPRSGDLSVYWYQQSLDQGLQFLIQYYNGEERAKGNILERFSAQQFPDLHSELNLSSLELGDSALYFCASSVGSPNEKLFFGSGTQLSVL.